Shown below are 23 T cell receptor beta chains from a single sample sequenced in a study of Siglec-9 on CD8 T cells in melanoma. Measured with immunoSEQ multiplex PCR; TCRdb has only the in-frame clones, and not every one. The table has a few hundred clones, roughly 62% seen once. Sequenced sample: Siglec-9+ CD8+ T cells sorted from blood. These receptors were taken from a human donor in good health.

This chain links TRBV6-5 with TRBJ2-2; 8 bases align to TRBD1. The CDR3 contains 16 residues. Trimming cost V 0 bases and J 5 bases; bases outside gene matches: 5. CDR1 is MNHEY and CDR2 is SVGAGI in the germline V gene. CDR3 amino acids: CASSYSQGGWTGELFF. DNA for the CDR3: TGTGCCAGCAGTTACTCACAGGGGGGTTGGACCGGGGAGCTGTTTTTT.

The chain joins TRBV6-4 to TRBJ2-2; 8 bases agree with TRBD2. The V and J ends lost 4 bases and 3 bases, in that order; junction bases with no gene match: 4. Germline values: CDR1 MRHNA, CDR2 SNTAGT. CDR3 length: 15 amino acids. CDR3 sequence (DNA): TGTGCCAGCAGTGGGGGACTAGTGGACACCGGGGAGCTGTTTTTT. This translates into CASSGGLVDTGELFF.

The CDR3 loop is CASVLDRGLRGQYF. Written as DNA, the CDR3 is TGTGCCAGCGTACTTGACAGGGGTCTCCGTGGGCAGTATTTT. The rearrangement uses TRBV7-9 and TRBJ2-3, with TRBD1 matching 8 bases. In germline, CDR1 is SEHNR, CDR2 FQNEAQ (reference sequence). The CDR3 totals 14 residues. V shed 8 bases and J 11 bases; nucleotides not matched to a gene: 15.

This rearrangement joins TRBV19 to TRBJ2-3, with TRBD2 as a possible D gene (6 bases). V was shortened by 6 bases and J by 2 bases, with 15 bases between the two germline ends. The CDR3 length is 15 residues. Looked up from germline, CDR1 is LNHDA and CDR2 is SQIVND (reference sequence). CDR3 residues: CASRLATLSTDTQYF. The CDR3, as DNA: TGTGCCAGTAGACTAGCTACCCTTTCCACAGATACGCAGTATTTT.

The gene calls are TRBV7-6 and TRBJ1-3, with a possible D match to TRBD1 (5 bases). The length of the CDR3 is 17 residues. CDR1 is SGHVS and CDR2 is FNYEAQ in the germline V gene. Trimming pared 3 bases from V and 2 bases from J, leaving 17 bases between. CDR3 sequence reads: CASSLTGDFGPGNTIYF. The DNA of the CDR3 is TGTGCCAGCAGCTTGACCGGGGACTTCGGGCCTGGAAACACCATATATTTT. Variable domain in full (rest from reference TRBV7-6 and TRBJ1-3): GAGVSQSPRYKVTKRGQDVALRCDPISGHVSLYWYRQALGQGPEFLTYFNYEAQQDKSGLPNDRFSAERPEGSISTLTIQRTEQRDSAMYRCASSLTGDFGPGNTIYFGEGSWLTVV.

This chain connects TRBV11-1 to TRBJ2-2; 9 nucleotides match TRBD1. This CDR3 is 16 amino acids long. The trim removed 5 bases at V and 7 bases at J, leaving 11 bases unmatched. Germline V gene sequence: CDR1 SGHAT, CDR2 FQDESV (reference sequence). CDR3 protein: CASSPPNRGPGGELFF. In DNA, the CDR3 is TGTGCCAGCAGCCCACCCAACAGGGGGCCGGGCGGGGAGCTGTTTTTT. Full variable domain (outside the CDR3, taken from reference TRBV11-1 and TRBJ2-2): EAEVAQSPRYKITEKSQAVAFWCDPISGHATLYWYRQILGQGPELLVQFQDESVVDDSQLPKDRFSAERLKGVDSTLKIQPAELGDSAMYLCASSPPNRGPGGELFFGEGSRLTVL.

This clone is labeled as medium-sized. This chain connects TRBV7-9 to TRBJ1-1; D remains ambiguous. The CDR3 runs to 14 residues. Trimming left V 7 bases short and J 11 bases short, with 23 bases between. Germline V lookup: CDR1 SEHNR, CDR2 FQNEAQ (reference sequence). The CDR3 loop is CASIRGPRQPAAFF. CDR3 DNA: TGTGCCAGCATTCGCGGCCCCAGGCAACCTGCGGCTTTCTTT. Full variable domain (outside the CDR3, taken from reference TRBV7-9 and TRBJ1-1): DTGVSQNPRHKITKRGQNVTFRCDPISEHNRLYWYRQTLGQGPEFLTYFQNEAQLEKSRLLSDRFSAERPKGSFSTLEIQRTEQGDSAMYLCASIRGPRQPAAFFGQGTRLTVV.

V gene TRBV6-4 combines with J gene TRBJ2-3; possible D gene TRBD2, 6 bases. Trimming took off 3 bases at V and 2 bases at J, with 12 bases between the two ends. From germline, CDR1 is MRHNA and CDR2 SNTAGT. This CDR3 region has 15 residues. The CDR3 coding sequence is TGTGCCAGCAGTGAGGTGGGAGGTTCCACAGATACGCAGTATTTT. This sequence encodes CASSEVGGSTDTQYF.

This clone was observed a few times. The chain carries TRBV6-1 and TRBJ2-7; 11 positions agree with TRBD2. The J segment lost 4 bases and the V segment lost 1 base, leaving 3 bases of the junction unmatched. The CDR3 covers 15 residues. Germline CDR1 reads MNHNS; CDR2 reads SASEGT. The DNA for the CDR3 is TGTGCCAGCAGTGAAGAACTAGCGGGGGCTTACGAGCAGTACGTC. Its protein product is CASSEELAGAYEQYV.

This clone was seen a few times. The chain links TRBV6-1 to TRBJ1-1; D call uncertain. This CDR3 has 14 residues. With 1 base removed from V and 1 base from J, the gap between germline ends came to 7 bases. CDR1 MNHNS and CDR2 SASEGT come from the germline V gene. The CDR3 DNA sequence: TGTGCCAGCAGTGAAGGGTCAGAGAACACTGAAGCTTTCTTT. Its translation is CASSEGSENTEAFF.

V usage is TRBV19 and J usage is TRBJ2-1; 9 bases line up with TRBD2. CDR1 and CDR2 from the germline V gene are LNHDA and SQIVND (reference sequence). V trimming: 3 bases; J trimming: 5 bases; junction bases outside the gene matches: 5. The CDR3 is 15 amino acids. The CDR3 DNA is TGTGCCAGTAGTATTGGACTAGCGCTCAACAATGAGCAGTTCTTC. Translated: CASSIGLALNNEQFF.

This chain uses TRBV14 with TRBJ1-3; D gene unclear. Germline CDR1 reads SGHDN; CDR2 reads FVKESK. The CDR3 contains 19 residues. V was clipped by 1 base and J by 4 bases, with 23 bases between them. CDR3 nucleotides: TGTGCCAGCAGCCAAGGATATATTCAGGTACCTCACATCGGAAACACCATATATTTT. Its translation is CASSQGYIQVPHIGNTIYF.

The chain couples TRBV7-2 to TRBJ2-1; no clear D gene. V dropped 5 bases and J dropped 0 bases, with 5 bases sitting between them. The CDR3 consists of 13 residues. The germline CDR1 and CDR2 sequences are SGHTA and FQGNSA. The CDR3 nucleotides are TGTGCCAGCAGCCCTCACTCCTACAATGAGCAGTTCTTC. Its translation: CASSPHSYNEQFF.

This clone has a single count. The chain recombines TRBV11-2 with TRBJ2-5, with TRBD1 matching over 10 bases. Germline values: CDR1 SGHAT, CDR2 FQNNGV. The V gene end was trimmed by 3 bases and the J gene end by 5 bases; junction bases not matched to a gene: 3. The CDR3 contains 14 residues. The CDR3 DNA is TGTGCCAGCAGCTTCGGGACAGGGGCGGAGACCCAGTACTTC. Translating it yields CASSFGTGAETQYF.

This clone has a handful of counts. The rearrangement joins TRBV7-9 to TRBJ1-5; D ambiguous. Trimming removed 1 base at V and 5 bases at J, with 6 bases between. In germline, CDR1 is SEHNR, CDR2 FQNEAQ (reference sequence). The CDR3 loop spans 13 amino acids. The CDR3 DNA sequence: TGTGCCAGCAGCTTAGGGGATTATCAGCCCCAGCATTTT. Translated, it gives CASSLGDYQPQHF.

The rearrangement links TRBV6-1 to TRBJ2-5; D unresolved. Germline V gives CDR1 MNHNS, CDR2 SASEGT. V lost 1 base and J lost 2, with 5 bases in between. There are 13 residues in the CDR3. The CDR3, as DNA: TGTGCCAGCAGTGAAGTCGAACAAGAGACCCAGTACTTC. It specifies CASSEVEQETQYF.

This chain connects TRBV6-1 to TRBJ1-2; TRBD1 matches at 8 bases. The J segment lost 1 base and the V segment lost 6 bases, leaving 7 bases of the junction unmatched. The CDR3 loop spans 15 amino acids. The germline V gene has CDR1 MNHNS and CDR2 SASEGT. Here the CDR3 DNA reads TGTGCCAGCAGAGAACACAGGGGGATTAACTATGGCTACACCTTC. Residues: CASREHRGINYGYTF.

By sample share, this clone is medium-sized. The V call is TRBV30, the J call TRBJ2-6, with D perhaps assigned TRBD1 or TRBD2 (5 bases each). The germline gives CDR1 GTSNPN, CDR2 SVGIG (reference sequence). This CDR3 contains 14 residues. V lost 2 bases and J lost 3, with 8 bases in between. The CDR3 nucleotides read TGTGCCTGGAGTCGAGGGGTTGGGGCCAACGTCCTGACTTTC. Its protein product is CAWSRGVGANVLTF.

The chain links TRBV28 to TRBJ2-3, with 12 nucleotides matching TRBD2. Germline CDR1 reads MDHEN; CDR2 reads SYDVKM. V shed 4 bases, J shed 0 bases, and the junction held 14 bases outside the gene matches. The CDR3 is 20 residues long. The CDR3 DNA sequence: TGTGCCAGCAGTTCCACGGGACTAGCGGGCACCGCGACTAGCACAGATACGCAGTATTTT. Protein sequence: CASSSTGLAGTATSTDTQYF.

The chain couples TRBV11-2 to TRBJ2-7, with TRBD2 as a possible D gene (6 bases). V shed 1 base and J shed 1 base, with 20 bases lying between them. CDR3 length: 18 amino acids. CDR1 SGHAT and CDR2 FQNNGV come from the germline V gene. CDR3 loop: CASSLAPGVGSGSYEQYV. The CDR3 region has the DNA TGTGCCAGCAGCTTAGCCCCGGGGGTGGGTTCTGGGTCCTACGAGCAGTACGTC.

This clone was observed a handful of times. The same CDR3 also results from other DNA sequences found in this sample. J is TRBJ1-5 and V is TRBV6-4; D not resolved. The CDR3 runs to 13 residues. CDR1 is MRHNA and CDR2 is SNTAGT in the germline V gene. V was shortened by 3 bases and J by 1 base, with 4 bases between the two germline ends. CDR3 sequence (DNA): TGTGCCAGCAGTGAAGGGAGCAATCAGCCCCAGCATTTT. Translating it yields CASSEGSNQPQHF.

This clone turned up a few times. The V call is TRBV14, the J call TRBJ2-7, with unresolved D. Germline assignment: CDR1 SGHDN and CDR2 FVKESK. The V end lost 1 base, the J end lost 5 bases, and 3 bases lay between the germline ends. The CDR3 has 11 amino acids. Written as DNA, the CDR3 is TGTGCCAGCAGCCAAGGCAACGAGCAGTACTTC. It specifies CASSQGNEQYF. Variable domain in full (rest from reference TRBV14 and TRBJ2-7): EAGVTQFPSHSVIEKGQTVTLRCDPISGHDNLYWYRRVMGKEIKFLLHFVKESKQDESGMPNNRFLAERTGGTYSTLKVQPAELEDSGVYFCASSQGNEQYFGPGTRLTVT.

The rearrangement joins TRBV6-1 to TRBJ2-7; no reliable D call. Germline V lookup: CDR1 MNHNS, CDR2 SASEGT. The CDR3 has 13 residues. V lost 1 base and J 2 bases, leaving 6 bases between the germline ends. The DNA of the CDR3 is TGTGCCAGCAGTGAAGAGGGAACCTACGAGCAGTACGTC. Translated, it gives CASSEEGTYEQYV.